This T cell receptor (beta chain) was documented in a study of T cells in women clearing cervical HPV infection. Study at large: Donors had HPV16-related CIN3 or worse; 2 had invasive cancer.

Method: immunoSEQ multiplex PCR; TCRdb's copy keeps in-frame clones and lacks some. The specimen's table records 20,000 to 25,000 clones. Input material: blood buffy coat. This receptor was taken from a woman aged 18 to 75 with a cervical HPV16 infection that either progressed to CIN3+ or cleared (not recorded which).

The CDR3 loop is CAWSPTGMSNQPQHF. The covered CDR3 bases are TGTGCCTGGAGCCCGACAGGGATGAGCAATCAGCCC. The chain recombines TRBV30 with TRBJ1-5; 7 nucleotides line up with TRBD1. The CDR3 is cut off 3 residues early in the read; its end comes from the germline J gene. Germline V gene sequence: CDR1 GTSNPN, CDR2 SVGIG (reference sequence). The CDR3 totals 15 residues. V was clipped by 3 bases and J by 1 base; unmatched bases: 6.